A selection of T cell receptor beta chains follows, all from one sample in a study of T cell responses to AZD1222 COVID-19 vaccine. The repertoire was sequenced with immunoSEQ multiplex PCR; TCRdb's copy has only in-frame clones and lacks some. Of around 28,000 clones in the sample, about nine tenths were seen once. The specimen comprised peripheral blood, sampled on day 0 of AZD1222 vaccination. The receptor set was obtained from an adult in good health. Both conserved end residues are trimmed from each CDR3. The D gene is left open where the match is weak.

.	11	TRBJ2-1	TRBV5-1	ASSLDRVDEQF
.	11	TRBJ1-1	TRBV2	ASSEAEDTEAF
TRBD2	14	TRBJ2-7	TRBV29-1	SVAMTSGRVSYEQY
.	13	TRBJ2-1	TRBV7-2	ASSLGGVTYNEQF
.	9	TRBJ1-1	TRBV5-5	ASSFNTEAF
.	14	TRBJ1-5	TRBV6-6	ASSYSRVYGNQPQH
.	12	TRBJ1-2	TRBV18	ASSLTRTDYGYT
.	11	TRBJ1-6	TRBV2	ASRASTGSPLH
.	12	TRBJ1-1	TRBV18	ASSPVRERTEAF
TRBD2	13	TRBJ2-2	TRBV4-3	ASSYWGLVGGELF
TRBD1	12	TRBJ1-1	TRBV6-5	ASSYGTGGTEAF
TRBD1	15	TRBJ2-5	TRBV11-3	ASSLGLGRGPQETQY
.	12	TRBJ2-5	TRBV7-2	ASSLISWEETQY
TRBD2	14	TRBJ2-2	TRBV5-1	ASSQVSGTNTGELF
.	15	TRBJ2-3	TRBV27	ASSFIGPLRSTDTQY
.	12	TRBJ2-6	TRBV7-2	ASSPKSGPGVLT
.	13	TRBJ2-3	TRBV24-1	ATSAPGESTDTQY
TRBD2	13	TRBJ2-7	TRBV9	ASSPRLAGVYEQY
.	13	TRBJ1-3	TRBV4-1	ASSPAPFSGNTIY
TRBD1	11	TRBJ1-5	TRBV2	ASSGTGDQPQH
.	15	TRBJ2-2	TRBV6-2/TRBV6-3	ASSSSFGRGKTGELF
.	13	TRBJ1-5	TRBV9	ASSVGGNLNQPQH